This is a list of T cell receptor beta chains from one sample in a study of CD8+ T cells in alopecia areata. The data were produced by immunoSEQ multiplex PCR, yet TCRdb's version contains in-frame clones alone and is incomplete. In the table there are more than 150,000 clones, about 63% of which are singletons. The sample here was CD4+ T cells sorted from blood, taken at week 0. Source of these receptors: a human donor with alopecia areata. Both conserved end residues are part of each CDR3. Each record gives: V gene, D gene, clone size, J gene, CDR3 protein, CDR3 DNA. D genes are given only for firm matches. Some rows have no size entry. The others give once, few or many, or a class for an expanded clone.

>TRBV6-1|-|-|TRBJ2-7
CASVGQYYEQYF
TGTGCCAGCGTCGGGCAGTACTACGAGCAGTACTTC
>TRBV2|-|few|TRBJ1-2
CASSESGEDYGYTF
TGTGCCAGCAGTGAATCAGGGGAAGACTATGGCTACACCTTC
>TRBV25-1|-|-|TRBJ1-1
CASSPRVGTEAFF
TGTGCCAGCAGCCCTCGAGTCGGCACTGAAGCTTTCTTT
>TRBV5-4|TRBD1|-|TRBJ1-3
CASSLTAGGAGNTIYF
TGTGCCAGCAGCTTGACAGCAGGGGGCGCCGGAAACACCATATATTTT
>TRBV10-3|TRBD1|-|TRBJ1-6
CAIRQGEAGSPLHF
TGTGCCATCAGACAGGGGGAAGCGGGGTCACCCCTCCACTTT
>TRBV5-6|TRBD1|-|TRBJ1-1
CASSTLSGTAHEAFF
TGTGCCAGCAGCACACTCTCCGGGACAGCCCATGAAGCTTTCTTT
>TRBV11-2|-|-|TRBJ2-1
CASSLDWADNEQFF
TGTGCCAGCAGCTTAGATTGGGCCGACAATGAGCAGTTCTTC
>TRBV5-1|-|-|TRBJ2-5
CASSLGSRFGQETQYF
TGCGCCAGCAGCTTGGGCAGCCGGTTCGGCCAAGAGACCCAGTACTTC
>TRBV7-3|-|-|TRBJ2-4
CASSSSAAGMGDIQYF
TGTGCCAGCAGCTCGTCGGCGGCAGGAATGGGGGACATTCAGTACTTC
>TRBV29-1|-|-|TRBJ2-3
CSVELVGTDTQYF
TGCAGCGTTGAATTGGTGGGTACAGATACGCAGTATTTT
>TRBV29-1|TRBD1|few|TRBJ2-1
CSVGDRSQQFF
TGCAGCGTCGGGGACAGGTCACAGCAGTTCTTC
>TRBV29-1|TRBD1|-|TRBJ1-5
CSVGVGTGAQPQHF
TGCAGCGTTGGGGTCGGGACAGGGGCACAGCCCCAGCATTTT
>TRBV9|-|-|TRBJ1-6
CASSRGDSPLHF
TGTGCCAGCAGCCGGGGGGATTCACCCCTCCACTTT
>TRBV29-1|TRBD1|once|TRBJ1-1
CSVVQGGTEAFF
TGCAGCGTTGTACAGGGGGGTACTGAAGCTTTCTTT
>TRBV29-1|-|-|TRBJ1-4
CSVGRSTGEKLFF
TGCAGCGTCGGACGTTCAACAGGTGAAAAACTGTTTTTT
>TRBV4-1|-|once|TRBJ1-6
CASSQRENSPLHF
TGCGCCAGCAGCCAAAGGGAGAATTCACCCCTCCACTTT
>TRBV27|-|-|TRBJ2-3
CASTFGSTQYF
-
>TRBV18|TRBD1|-|TRBJ2-2
CASSTGGRSTGELFF
TGTGCCAGCTCAACAGGGGGACGTAGCACCGGGGAGCTGTTTTTT
>TRBV7-2|-|-|TRBJ2-7
CASSFPGGYYEQYF
TGTGCCAGCAGCTTTCCCGGGGGTTACTACGAGCAGTACTTC
>TRBV30|-|-|TRBJ2-2
CAWSMTVGILVF
TGTGCCTGGAGTATGACAGTGGGGATCTTGGTTTTT
>TRBV29-1|TRBD1|-|TRBJ1-1
CSVGRGGTEAFF
TGCAGCGTGGGCAGGGGGGGCACTGAAGCTTTCTTT
>TRBV29-1|TRBD1|-|TRBJ2-1
CSVSGTGARGNEQFF
TGCAGCGTTTCCGGGACAGGGGCCAGGGGCAATGAGCAGTTCTTC
>TRBV29-1|TRBD2|-|TRBJ2-2
CSVGLRGGLGGELFF
TGCAGCGTTGGTCTGCGGGGGGGCCTTGGCGGGGAGCTGTTTTTT
>TRBV6-1|-|-|TRBJ1-5
CASSESRAGLNQPQHF
TGTGCCAGCAGTGAATCTCGGGCAGGGTTGAATCAGCCCCAGCATTTT
>TRBV7-9|-|-|TRBJ2-3
CASSADYQMRQVTDTQYF
TGTGCCAGCAGCGCCGATTATCAAATGCGACAGGTCACAGATACGCAGTATTTT
>TRBV5-1|TRBD1|-|TRBJ2-7
CASSLGDRGEQYF
TGCGCCAGCAGCTTGGGGGACAGGGGCGAGCAGTACTTC
>TRBV29-1|-|-|TRBJ2-3
CSAAGWTSGDTQYF
TGCAGCGCTGCTGGGTGGACCTCCGGAGATACGCAGTATTTT
>TRBV4-2|-|-|TRBJ2-1
CASSQVLTRGSYNEQFF
TGTGCCAGCAGCCAAGTCCTTACTAGGGGGTCCTACAATGAGCAGTTCTTC
>TRBV30|-|-|TRBJ2-5
CAWREEFQETQYF
TGTGCCTGGAGAGAAGAGTTCCAAGAGACCCAGTACTTC
>TRBV30|-|-|TRBJ1-2
CAWRGSSHSNYGYTF
TGTGCCTGGAGGGGGTCTTCGCACAGTAACTATGGCTACACCTTC
>TRBV14|-|-|TRBJ2-1
CASSQVGLISDEQFF
TGTGCCAGCAGCCAAGTAGGACTTATAAGTGATGAGCAGTTCTTC
>TRBV5-1|-|once|TRBJ1-6
CASSVTHPKTELAPLHF
TGCGCCAGCAGCGTTACCCACCCCAAGACAGAGTTGGCACCCCTCCACTTT
>TRBV30|-|-|TRBJ2-7
CAWSVAYEQYF
TGTGCCTGGAGTGTTGCCTACGAGCAGTACTTC
>TRBV7-3|TRBD1|-|TRBJ1-6
CASSFDRESPLHF
TGTGCCAGCAGCTTCGACAGGGAATCACCCCTCCACTTT
>TRBV29-1|-|-|TRBJ2-3
CSGPWCHTDTQYF
TGCAGCGGACCTTGGTGCCACACAGATACGCAGTATTTT
>TRBV30|-|-|TRBJ2-1
CAWDLYNEQFF
TGTGCCTGGGACCTTTACAATGAGCAGTTCTTC
>TRBV29-1|-|-|TRBJ1-1
CSVEEVGTEAFF
TGCAGCGTTGAAGAGGTGGGGACTGAAGCTTTCTTT
>TRBV5-1|-|few|TRBJ2-7
CASSLAGWGQSYEQYF
TGCGCCAGCAGCTTGGCCGGGTGGGGGCAATCCTACGAGCAGTACTTC
>TRBV5-1|TRBD1|few|TRBJ2-3
CASSPGQGGGNTQYF
TGCGCCAGCAGCCCAGGACAGGGGGGTGGAAATACGCAGTATTTT
>TRBV5-1|-|once|TRBJ1-5
CASSLTGPGQPQHF
TGCGCCAGCAGCTTGACAGGGCCGGGGCAGCCCCAGCATTTT
>TRBV7-9|-|few|TRBJ1-1
CASSRPAPQGATEAFF
TGTGCCAGCAGCAGACCCGCTCCCCAGGGTGCCACTGAAGCTTTCTTT
>TRBV25-1|TRBD1|-|TRBJ1-1
CASSERGRGEAFF
TGTGCCAGCAGTGAGAGGGGGCGCGGTGAAGCTTTCTTT
>TRBV29-1|-|-|TRBJ1-1
CSVGERVNTEAFF
TGCAGCGTAGGAGAAAGGGTCAACACTGAAGCTTTCTTT
>TRBV5-1|TRBD2|-|TRBJ2-1
CASRTLAGVSDEQFF
TGCGCCAGCAGAACCTTAGCGGGGGTATCAGATGAGCAGTTCTTC
>TRBV2|TRBD1|-|TRBJ2-3
CASKDRVSDTQYF
TGTGCCAGCAAGGACAGGGTCTCAGATACGCAGTATTTT
>TRBV29-1|-|-|TRBJ2-3
CSVGPRHTDTQYF
TGCAGCGTTGGGCCGCGTCACACAGATACGCAGTATTTT
>TRBV29-1|TRBD1|few|TRBJ1-4
CSVDPGGRDEKLFF
TGCAGCGTTGACCCAGGGGGCCGCGATGAAAAACTGTTTTTT
>TRBV4-2|TRBD2|few|TRBJ2-1
CASSGAGGWDEQFF
TGTGCCAGCAGCGGAGCGGGGGGGTGGGATGAGCAGTTCTTC
>TRBV6-1|-|many|TRBJ2-4
CASSAGFTKNIQYF
TGTGCCAGCAGTGCGGGGTTCACCAAAAACATTCAGTACTTC
>TRBV19|-|-|TRBJ2-5
CASSDGGRLQETQYF
TGTGCCAGTAGTGATGGGGGGCGGCTACAAGAGACCCAGTACTTC
>TRBV4-1|TRBD2|once|TRBJ2-3
CASSLGLVSTDTQYF
TGCGCCAGCAGCCTGGGACTAGTTAGCACAGATACGCAGTATTTT
>TRBV5-1|TRBD1|few|TRBJ1-2
CASSWTDRGSGGYTF
TGCGCCAGCAGCTGGACGGACAGGGGGAGCGGTGGCTACACCTTC
>TRBV18|TRBD1|once|TRBJ2-7
CASSRTGGEQYF
TGTGCCAGCTCACGCACAGGGGGCGAGCAGTACTTC